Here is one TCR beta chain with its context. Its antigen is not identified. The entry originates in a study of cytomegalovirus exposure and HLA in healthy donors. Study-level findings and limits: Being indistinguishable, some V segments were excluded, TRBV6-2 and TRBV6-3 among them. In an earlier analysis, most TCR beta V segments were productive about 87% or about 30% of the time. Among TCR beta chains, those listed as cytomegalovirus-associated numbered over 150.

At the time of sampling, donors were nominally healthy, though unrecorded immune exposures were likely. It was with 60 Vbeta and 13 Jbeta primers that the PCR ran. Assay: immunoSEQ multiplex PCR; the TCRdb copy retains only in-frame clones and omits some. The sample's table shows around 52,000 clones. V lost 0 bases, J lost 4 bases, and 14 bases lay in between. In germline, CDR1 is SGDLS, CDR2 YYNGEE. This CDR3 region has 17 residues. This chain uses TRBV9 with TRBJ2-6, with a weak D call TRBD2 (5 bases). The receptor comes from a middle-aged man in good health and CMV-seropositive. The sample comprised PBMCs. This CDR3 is CASSVGRAGTGANVLTF. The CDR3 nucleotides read TGTGCCAGCAGCGTAGGTCGTGCGGGTACCGGGGCCAACGTCCTGACTTTC.